This T cell receptor beta chain was sequenced in a study of response to subunit inactivated influenza vaccine (dated by TCRdb to the late 2010s). With respect to the entire study: Deep quantitative T cell receptor repertoire profiling was used in the study to track responses to a trivalent subunit inactivated influenza vaccine.

Worth noting for this clonotype: Its antigen remains undetermined. Per-nucleotide qualities are absent, and no much larger clonotype sits a single base away.

General findings and caveats noted by the study authors: It was suggested by the authors that each seasonal influenza vaccination may recruit only a limited number of new T cells.

The library relied on RT-PCR. TCRdb shows the sequencer as Illumina HiSeq 2500. Using fastp at Q25 and MiXCR, TCRdb reprocessed the public reads and kept productive beta chains. Each record represents a unique CDR3 protein, reported with the most common genes and DNA among its rows. In this sample the table shows approximately 520,000 distinct CDR3 sequences, about 17% of which occur a single time. The leading ten clones occupy approximately 3% of the sample. Based on the germline V gene (reference sequence), the CDR1 and CDR2 sequences are DFQATT and SNEGSKA. Trimming removed 6 bases from V and 5 bases from J; the gene matches leave 8 bases unexplained. The cysteine opens and the phenylalanine closes a CDR3 of 13 amino acids. The kept DNA is CDR3 alone, 39 bases in frame from the first base.

This TCR was recovered from a man in his fifties or sixties who received an inactivated influenza vaccine. Donor details come from another sample of the same person, matched by shared clones. The chain is assembled from TRBV20-1 and TRBJ2-7; 9 bases in the middle match TRBD1. This sample comprised CD4+ T cells sorted from PBMCs, obtained around 25 months after vaccination. CDR3 sequence: CSAPRQGVHEQYF. The DNA sequence is TGCAGTGCCCCGAGACAGGGGGTGCACGAGCAGTACTTC.